This TCR beta chain was identified during a study of cytomegalovirus exposure and HLA in healthy donors (dated by TCRdb to the late 2010s). Context from the whole study: According to an earlier analysis of around 600 of the donors, about 179 million T cells yielded over 100 million unique TCR beta sequences and less than 300 Gb of sequence data. In addition to the first cohort of several hundred subjects, a separate validation cohort of approximately 130 different subjects was used. The aim of the study was to test whether cataloging public T cell receptors could identify signatures of past pathogen exposure. Rather than using new phenotypic data, the later analysis identified candidate immune exposures from TCR beta sequences and from how often those sequences occurred across donors. The study combined high-throughput TCR immunosequencing, statistical association of individual TCRs with disease status, and machine learning to predict cytomegalovirus infection status. Using immunosequencing, the study profiled T cell repertoires from 640 or so subjects and related those repertoires to cytomegalovirus serostatus. A later genetic analysis used genome-wide SNP genotypes for about 65% of the 666 donors, treating that subset as a discovery cohort. An earlier analysis of some 600 of the donors applied high-throughput TCR beta sequencing to assess whether each TCR beta V gene segment acted as functional or pseudogenic. Roughly 5 DR-DQ haplotypes were handled as single units for association and clustering, since linkage in the cohort was strong. Among about 410 genotyped donors of the cohort, an average of around 220,000 unique TCR beta nucleotide sequences was sequenced per donor, of which about 19% were non-productive. Class I and class II HLA loci were covered by the typing at four-digit resolution. Donor age, sex, ethnicity and CMV serostatus were collected together with the repertoire data. Every repertoire in the discovery cohort had been generated on one and the same sequencing platform. An early release covering about 600 HLA-typed donors comprised around 300 gigabases of sequencing data and 85 million to 100 million unique TCR sequences. The number of typed donors differed by locus: about 620-640 for A, B, C, DRB1 and DQB1; some 540 for DQA1; roughly 600 for DPA1; and 400 to 480 for DPB1. A later analysis re-examined previously published TCR beta repertoires from more than 600 donors and added high-resolution HLA genotyping to investigate patterns of TCR occurrence. Of the 398 genotyped donors, 65% to 90% fell in the genetic ancestry cluster associated with self-reported Caucasian donors.

Study-wide findings and limitations: A few of the identified cytomegalovirus-associated TCR beta chains were confirmed in vitro to be specific for cytomegalovirus antigens. A later analysis found that TCR association rates varied across HLA loci, with DRB1 alleles showing the most associated TCRs and HLA-C alleles the fewest. Around 16 rarely observed V segments, including chromosome 9 orphons, were excluded from the earlier analysis of several hundred of the donors because counts were too low. The presence/absence analyses assumed that sequencing depth was roughly uniform across donors, and that assumption may not be true. A further reported finding was that TCR beta sequences accurately predicted the HLA-A and HLA-B alleles for most subjects in the first cohort. Several of the top co-occurrence clusters appeared to be linked to parvovirus B19, influenza, CMV and Epstein-Barr virus, according to a later analysis. An association between a missense DCLRE1C variant and V-gene and J-gene trimming of TCR beta chains was found in a later genetic analysis and replicated in an independent cohort. The study gave a list of about 150 TCR beta chains associated with cytomegalovirus. In both the original and validation cohorts, the classifier was reported to diagnose cytomegalovirus status with high specificity and sensitivity. It was suggested by the authors that the approach could potentially be generalized to other disease states and immunological phenotypes. According to a later analysis, most CMV-associated TCR beta chains appeared to be HLA-restricted, and the HLA associations seemed to be driven largely by CMV exposure. In a later analysis, HLA-associated TCR beta chains showed more clonal expansion and lower generation probabilities than non-associated chains that were equally common. While some public TCRs were present in many individuals, most TCR sequences turned up only very rarely across donors. A later analysis associated around 16,000 TCR beta sequences with specific HLA alleles at a false discovery rate of 0.05. Linkage disequilibrium might explain the correlated functional status among segregating V segments, but an unknown experimental factor could not be ruled out. The 87-base-pair reads could not distinguish some IMGT-functional V segments, including TRBV6-2 and TRBV6-3, so those segments were excluded. The cohort was sequenced for TCR beta chains only, and without alpha or paired-chain data the features that could be detected were limited. A cluster of highly shared sequence variants was judged likely to be a technical artifact of the sequencing pipeline. Because some donors lacked HLA typing at each locus, the association tests relied only on the typed subset. An earlier analysis of around 600 of the donors showed that most TCR beta V segments appeared in productive rearrangements either about 87% or about 30% of the time, which broadly matched IMGT annotations. For the cohort, immune exposure information was limited to CMV serostatus. In a later genetic analysis, fewer N-insertions in productive TCRs were reported among donors in an Asian-associated ancestry cluster than the roughly 710-donor mean. When HLA alleles, especially DR and DQ, strongly co-occurred, attributing TCR associations to individual alleles was difficult.

The cohort was made up of 500 to 850 healthy bone marrow donors. All cohort members were sampled while nominally healthy, although unrecorded immune exposures were likely present. The donor tested CMV seropositive, placing the donor among the 289 seropositive members of the cohort. Each donor provided a peripheral blood sample, and peripheral blood mononuclear cells were used for TCR beta sequencing. Genomic DNA was extracted from the blood cell samples with the Qiagen DNeasy Blood Extraction Kit. About this clone: What antigen it recognizes has not been identified. Nothing much larger sits one base from this clone, and base qualities are not available.

The library was produced with the immunoSEQ multiplex PCR assay. A mixture of 60 forward primers for TCR Vbeta segments and 13 reverse primers for TCR Jbeta segments was used in the multiplex PCR. The CDR3 region of rearranged TCR beta genes was amplified from genomic DNA with a multiplex PCR assay. Amplified TCR beta libraries were sequenced as 87-base-pair reads on the Illumina HiSeq System. From the authors' description of their analysis: Across the roughly 600 repertoires, a later analysis counted 80 million or so unique TCR beta chains, some 11 million of which were shared by at least two donors. Raw reads were error-corrected and collapsed into unique sequences by a nearest-neighbor algorithm in which closely related sequences were merged to remove PCR and sequencing errors. Alignment of CDR3 sequences to IMGT reference sequences was used to assign V, D and J gene segments. For a sequence to be retained, at least a six-nucleotide match to both a V gene segment and a J gene segment was required. Rearrangements were classified as productive when the CDR3 lacked stop codons and remained in frame with V and J, and all other rearrangements were classified as non-productive. CDR3 was defined by IMGT convention, running from the second conserved V-encoded cysteine to the conserved J-encoded phenylalanine. The earlier analysis of about 610 of the donors excluded any sequence lacking an unambiguous match to a single V gene segment. In an earlier analysis of approximately 590 of the donors, V segments were called functional above 56.7% productive rearrangements and were called segregating when the between-donor standard deviation exceeded 5%. A statistical classification framework was built for diagnosing cytomegalovirus status from the catalog of TCR beta chain sequences. A later analysis assigned V and J genes by comparing TCR nucleotide sequences with IMGT/GENE-DB human TR gene sequences. The TCRdist pipeline was used in a later analysis to assign CDR3 sequences and most-parsimonious VDJ recombination scenarios. A later analysis defined each TCR beta chain by its CDR3 amino acid sequence plus V-gene family, and excluded reads lacking a unique V-gene family. To address suspected cross-contamination and a sequencing artifact, a later analysis removed 550 to 750 highly shared, low-generation-probability nucleotide sequences. In a later analysis, a clonal expansion index for each public chain was calculated from normalized within-repertoire ranks of inferred template counts. Generation probabilities in a later analysis came from a VDJ recombination model fitted to out-of-frame rearrangements, and those results were checked against IGoR. In a later analysis, hypergeometric tests were used to score TCR-TCR, TCR-HLA and TCR-CMV co-occurrence, with a repertoire-size bias correction applied to TCR pairs. A later analysis estimated false discovery rates by permuting HLA or CMV assignments 20 times. A later analysis grouped co-occurring TCRs with DBSCAN, adding TCRdist sequence similarity when clustering within HLA-allele-positive subsets. For co-occurrence clustering, repertoires with fewer than 30,000 or more than 120,000 public chains were excluded, along with four or five repertoires with anomalous nucleotide sharing. The source is immuneACCESS, and TCRdb retained only in-frame sequences with V and J called. Part of the clones is not carried over; for the studies checked, unresolved V genes explain less than half of this, and the remainder is unexplained. The D gene and trimming were derived from the DNA, and the V and J assignments and clone size from that table. This sample has approximately 150,000 clones in its table, and more than 60% of those were observed once. The ten largest make up approximately 1.5% of the sample.

At the junction V is shortened by 3 bases and J by 3 bases, with 18 bases in between. From a lookup of the germline V gene, CDR1 and CDR2 are MGHRA and YSYEKL. From its cysteine to its phenylalanine, the CDR3 spans 16 amino acids. This entry keeps only the CDR3 DNA: 48 bases, framed from base 1. Material for sequencing was PBMCs. This clonotype was obtained from a woman in her 30s in good health and CMV-seropositive. The V and J segments used are TRBV4-1 and TRBJ2-7; the D gene is possibly TRBD1, with 6 bases matching. The CDR3 protein is CASSQAPTGGFYEQYF. The DNA sequence follows: TGCGCCAGCAGCCAGGCCCCGACAGGTGGGTTCTACGAGCAGTACTTC.